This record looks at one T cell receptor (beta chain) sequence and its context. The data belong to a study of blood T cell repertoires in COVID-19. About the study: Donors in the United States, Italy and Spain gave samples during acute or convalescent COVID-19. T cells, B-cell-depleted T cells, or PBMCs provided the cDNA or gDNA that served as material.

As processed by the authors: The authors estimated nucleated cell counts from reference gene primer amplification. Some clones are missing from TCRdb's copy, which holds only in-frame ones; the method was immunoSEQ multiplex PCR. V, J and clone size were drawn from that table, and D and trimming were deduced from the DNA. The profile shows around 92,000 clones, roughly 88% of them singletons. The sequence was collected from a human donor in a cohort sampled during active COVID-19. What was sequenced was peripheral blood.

CDR3 in DNA: TGTGCCAGCAGCCGGGACAGACGGACTGAGAACACTGAAGCTTTCTTT. Translating gives CASSRDRRTENTEAFF. V is TRBV2 and J is TRBJ1-1; 7 positions agree with TRBD1. This CDR3 comprises 16 residues. Per the germline V gene, CDR1 is SNHLY and CDR2 is FYNNEI. V shed 6 bases, J shed 1 base, and the junction held 11 bases outside the gene matches.